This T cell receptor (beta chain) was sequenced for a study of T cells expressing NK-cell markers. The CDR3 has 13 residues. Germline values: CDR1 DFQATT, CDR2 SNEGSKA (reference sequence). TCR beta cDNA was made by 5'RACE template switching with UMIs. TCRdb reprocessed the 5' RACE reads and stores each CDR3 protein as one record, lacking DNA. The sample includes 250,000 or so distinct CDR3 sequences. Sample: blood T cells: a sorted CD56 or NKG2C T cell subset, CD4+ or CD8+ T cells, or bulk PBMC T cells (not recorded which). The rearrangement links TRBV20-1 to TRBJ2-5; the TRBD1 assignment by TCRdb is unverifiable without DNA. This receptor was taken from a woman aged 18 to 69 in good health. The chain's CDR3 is CSARASGKETQYF.